This T cell receptor (beta chain) emerged from a study of blood T cell repertoires in COVID-19. Study information: The United States, Italy and Spain provided the acute and convalescent COVID-19 samples. T cells, B-cell-depleted T cells, or PBMCs provided the cDNA or gDNA that served as material.

Data came from immunoSEQ multiplex PCR; TCRdb stores just in-frame clones and leaves some out. The sample includes 150,000 or so clones, 60% to 80% of them seen just once. Germline CDR1 and CDR2: MDHEN and SYDVKM. The V gene end was trimmed by 2 bases and the J gene end by 7 bases; junction bases not matched to a gene: 6. The CDR3 is made up of 15 amino acids. Sequencing was done on a sample of PBMCs or T cells enriched from blood (not recorded which). The TCR sequence derives from a woman aged 50 to 60 who had recovered from COVID-19. This chain uses TRBV28 with TRBJ1-5, with 9 positions matching TRBD1. In DNA, the CDR3 is TGTGCCAGCAGTTTAGGGGACAGGGTGGCCCAGCCCCAGCATTTT. Residues: CASSLGDRVAQPQHF.